A single sample gave rise to the 23 T cell receptor beta chains below, sequenced in a study of identical twins. TCRdb analysed the 5' RACE reads with MiXCR anew, one entry per CDR3 protein. This sample has roughly 1.6 million distinct CDR3 sequences, with about 30% found just once. The sequencing sample was made of cord blood. The source is a newborn girl in good health.

At least ten counts were recorded for this clonotype. The V gene is TRBV12-3 or TRBV12-4, the J gene TRBJ2-7; D is possibly TRBD1 or TRBD2 (5 bases each). The CDR3 is made up of 14 amino acids. Trimming left V 3 bases short and J 4 bases short, with 13 bases between. This chain's CDR3 is CASSFRGRSYEQYF. The CDR3 DNA follows: TGTGCCAGCAGTTTTAGGGGACGGAGTTACGAGCAGTACTTC.

This chain uses TRBV5-1 with TRBJ2-3, with 9 bases fitting TRBD2. The length of the CDR3 is 15 residues. Germline assignment: CDR1 SGHRS and CDR2 YFSETQ. With V trimmed by 3 bases and J by 1 base, 3 bases remained unmatched. The DNA for the CDR3 is TGCGCCAGCAGCTGCCCTAGCGGGGGCACAGATACGCAGTATTTT. Its translation is CASSCPSGGTDTQYF.

This rearrangement joins TRBV2 to TRBJ2-7; D might be TRBD1 or TRBD2, each matching 6 bases. Germline lookup yields CDR1 SNHLY and CDR2 FYNNEI. This CDR3 spans 16 amino acids. Between the trimmed V and J ends, which lost 0 bases and 2 bases, there was a span of 14 bases. The CDR3 region has the DNA TGTGCCAGCAGTGAAGCGGGGGGCGGCGCAGCCTACGAGCAGTACTTC. Translated, it gives CASSEAGGGAAYEQYF.

This chain uses TRBV28 with TRBJ1-2; weak D call: TRBD1 (6 bases). The germline gives CDR1 MDHEN, CDR2 SYDVKM. The ends were cut back, 2 bases at V and 3 bases at J, with 10 bases in the middle. The CDR3 loop spans 14 amino acids. CDR3 bases: TGTGCCAGCAGTTTACCGGGGGGCTACTATGGCTACACCTTC. It codes for CASSLPGGYYGYTF.

The chain joins TRBV29-1 to TRBJ2-3, with 10 bases lining up with TRBD2. The CDR3 is 15 residues long. V shed 8 bases and J 7 bases; nucleotides not matched to a gene: 15. Germline V gene lookup returns CDR1 SQVTM and CDR2 ANQGSEA. The CDR3 bases are TGCAGCATGGTTACTAGCGGGATTCTTACAAATACGCAGTATTTT. Protein product: CSMVTSGILTNTQYF.

The chain couples TRBV29-1 to TRBJ1-1, with a tentative D call TRBD1 (6 bases). The germline V gene has CDR1 SQVTM and CDR2 ANQGSEA. V was pared by 7 bases and J by 0 bases, with 18 bases between. This CDR3 region has 15 residues. The CDR3 DNA follows: TGCAGCGCCTGTCGGGCAGGGGCCTTGAACACTGAAGCTTTCTTT. It codes for CSACRAGALNTEAFF.

The J gene is TRBJ1-4, the V gene TRBV20-1; D ambiguous. Germline CDR1 is DFQATT and CDR2 is SNEGSKA (reference sequence). This CDR3 contains 11 residues. Trimming removed 3 bases at V and 6 bases at J, with 5 bases between. CDR3: CSASAHEKLFF. The CDR3 region has the DNA TGCAGTGCTAGTGCCCATGAAAAACTGTTTTTT.

This sequence joins TRBV7-9 and TRBJ1-5; the D is unclear. Germline CDR1 and CDR2: SEHNR and FQNEAQ (reference sequence). The ends were cut back, 0 bases at V and 6 bases at J, with 9 bases in the middle. This CDR3 has 14 residues. CDR3: CASSLAGSAQPQHF. DNA of the CDR3: TGTGCCAGCAGCTTAGCAGGGTCGGCTCAGCCCCAGCATTTT.

This clonotype was seen a few times. The gene calls are TRBV4-1 and TRBJ2-4; 13 bases are shared with TRBD2. The CDR3 is 18 amino acids. Germline CDR1 is MGHRA and CDR2 is YSYEKL. J was trimmed by 0 bases and V by 3 bases; bases with no gene match: 5. This CDR3 is CASSQRLAGGEAKNIQYF. CDR3 sequence (DNA): TGCGCCAGCAGCCAGAGACTAGCGGGAGGTGAAGCCAAAAACATTCAGTACTTC.

CDR3 protein: CASSFTGTSGPYNEQYF. Here the CDR3 DNA reads TGTGCCAGCAGCTTCACCGGGACTAGCGGACCCTACAATGAGCAGTACTTC. The chain has TRBV11-2 and TRBJ2-5; TRBD2 matches at 11 bases. Per the germline V gene, CDR1 is SGHAT and CDR2 is FQNNGV. J gave up 11 bases and V 3 bases, and 17 bases lay outside the gene matches. This CDR3 is 17 amino acids long.

This clonotype was counted between two and nine times. The chain joins TRBV3-1 to TRBJ2-4; no reliable D call. The DNA end lines up better with TRBJ2-7; the J call may be wrong. The CDR3 contains 12 residues. The germline V gene encodes CDR1 LGHDT and CDR2 YNNKEL (reference sequence). Here the CDR3 DNA reads TGTGCCAGCAGCCAAGGCCCCCACGAGCAGTACTTC. Residues: CASSQGPHEQYF.

This chain joins TRBV9 and TRBJ2-5, with D perhaps TRBD1 (6 bases). Germline assignment: CDR1 SGDLS and CDR2 YYNGEE. V lost 1 base and J lost 2, with 12 bases in between. The CDR3 sequence is 15 residues long. The CDR3 sequence: CASSVMGRGQETQYF. The CDR3 DNA follows: TGTGCCAGCAGCGTAATGGGCAGGGGACAAGAGACCCAGTACTTC.

V and J are TRBV20-1 and TRBJ1-2; D ambiguous. V lost 5 bases to trimming and J lost 1 base, with 5 bases between them. Germline-derived CDR1 and CDR2 are DFQATT and SNEGSKA (reference sequence). CDR3 size: 11 residues. This chain's CDR3 is CSAQVNYGYTF. The DNA of the CDR3 is TGCAGTGCTCAGGTTAACTATGGCTACACCTTC.

As regards this clonotype: A read error may be the cause here, since a much bigger clone is one base away. The J gene is TRBJ2-1, the V gene TRBV3-1, with D tentatively TRBD1 (5 bases). The last part of the DNA fits TRBJ2-7 better; the J call may be wrong. The CDR3 loop spans 12 amino acids. Germline-derived CDR1 and CDR2 are LGHDT and YNNKEL (reference sequence). The CDR3 coding sequence is TGTGCCAGCAGACAGGCCTACAATGAGCAGTACTTC. Its protein is CASRQAYNEQYF.

The chain carries TRBV20-1 and TRBJ2-7; TRBD1 aligns across 8 bases. The germline V gene has CDR1 DFQATT and CDR2 SNEGSKA (reference sequence). V shed 5 bases, J shed 9 bases, and the junction held 6 bases outside the gene matches. This CDR3 has 11 amino acids. DNA of the CDR3: TGCAGTGCTTCAACCGGGACAGGGCAGTACTTC. It is translated as CSASTGTGQYF.

There are a few counts of this clonotype. V is TRBV19 and J is TRBJ2-7; the match to TRBD2 covers 13 bases. Germline V gives CDR1 LNHDA, CDR2 SQIVND (reference sequence). Trimming took 3 bases from V and 2 from J; bases not matched to a gene: 1. This CDR3 has 15 amino acids. Here the CDR3 reads CASSIGLAGAYEQYF. The CDR3 DNA follows: TGTGCCAGTAGTATCGGACTAGCGGGAGCCTACGAGCAGTACTTC.

This clonotype was seen repeatedly, ten times or more. The V and J genes are TRBV6-1 and TRBJ2-1; D unclear. Trimming cost V 8 bases and J 1 base, with 6 bases left between them. The CDR3 runs 12 residues. The germline V gene encodes CDR1 MNHNS and CDR2 SASEGT. This CDR3 reads CASLASYNEQFF. The CDR3 coding sequence is TGTGCCAGCTTGGCTTCCTACAATGAGCAGTTCTTC.

In this sample, this clonotype turned up a few times. The rearrangement joins TRBV5-1 to TRBJ2-7, with 9 bases aligning to TRBD1. CDR1 and CDR2 from the germline V gene are SGHRS and YFSETQ. The CDR3 totals 16 residues. After removal of 4 bases from V and 2 bases from J, the junction contained 10 bases not matched to a gene. CDR3 nucleotides: TGCGCCAGCAGCGCCATACAGGGGGCTTCTACCTACGAGCAGTACTTC. Residues: CASSAIQGASTYEQYF.

The chain combines TRBV20-1 with TRBJ2-7, with 9 bases fitting TRBD2. The CDR3 sequence is 15 residues long. Trimming cost V 0 bases and J 2 bases; bases outside gene matches: 5. Germline V CDR1 and CDR2: DFQATT, SNEGSKA (reference sequence). The CDR3 DNA follows: TGCAGTGCTAGAGAAAGAGCGGGAGGAACCTACGAGCAGTACTTC. This encodes CSARERAGGTYEQYF.

This clonotype was counted only a few times. The J gene is TRBJ2-7, the V gene TRBV20-1; D is uncertain. CDR1 and CDR2 from the germline V gene are DFQATT and SNEGSKA (reference sequence). V was clipped by 2 bases and J by 2 bases, with 7 bases between them. The CDR3 spans 12 residues. The CDR3 region is CSARPQPYEQYF. The CDR3 DNA reads as TGCAGTGCTAGACCCCAGCCCTACGAGCAGTACTTC.

This rearrangement joins TRBV10-3 to TRBJ2-3, with a possible D match to TRBD2 (6 bases). This CDR3 spans 13 amino acids. Germline-derived CDR1 and CDR2 are ENHRY and SYGVKD. V gave up 4 bases and J gave up 6 bases, with 11 bases separating them. The CDR3: CAISADAGDTQYF. In nucleotides, the CDR3 is TGTGCCATCAGTGCGGATGCGGGGGATACGCAGTATTTT.

The table lists this clonotype with a few counts. The gene calls are TRBV15 and TRBJ2-4; maybe TRBD2 (5 bases). Trimming took 6 bases from V and 0 from J, leaving 9 bases between them. CDR1 is LNHNV and CDR2 is YYDKDF in the germline V gene (reference sequence). The CDR3 covers 14 residues. Here the CDR3 DNA reads TGTGCCACCAGTAGGGCGGGAGCCAAAAACATTCAGTACTTC. Protein product: CATSRAGAKNIQYF.

This clonotype has a handful of counts. This chain joins TRBV10-3 and TRBJ2-3, with D perhaps matching TRBD1 (5 bases). V lost 2 bases and J 4 bases, leaving 10 bases between the germline ends. CDR1 and CDR2 (germline): ENHRY, SYGVKD. The CDR3 length is 14 residues. The CDR3 nucleotides read TGTGCCATCAGTGAGCACAGGATCCCAGATACGCAGTATTTT. This sequence encodes CAISEHRIPDTQYF.